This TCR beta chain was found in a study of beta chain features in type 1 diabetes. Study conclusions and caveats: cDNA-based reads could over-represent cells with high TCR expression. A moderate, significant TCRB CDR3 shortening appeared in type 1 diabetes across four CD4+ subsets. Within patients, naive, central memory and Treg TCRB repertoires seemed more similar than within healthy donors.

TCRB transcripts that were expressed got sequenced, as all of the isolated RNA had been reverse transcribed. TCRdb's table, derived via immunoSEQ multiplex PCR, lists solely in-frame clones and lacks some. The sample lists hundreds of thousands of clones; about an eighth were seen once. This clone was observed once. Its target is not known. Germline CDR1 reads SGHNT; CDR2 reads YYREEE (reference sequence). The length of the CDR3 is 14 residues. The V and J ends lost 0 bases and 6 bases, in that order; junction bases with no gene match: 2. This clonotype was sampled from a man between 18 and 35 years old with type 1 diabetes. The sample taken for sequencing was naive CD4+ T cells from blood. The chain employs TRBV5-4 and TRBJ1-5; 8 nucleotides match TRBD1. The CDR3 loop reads CASSLGTGTQPQHF. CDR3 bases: TGTGCCAGCAGCTTGGGGACAGGGACTCAGCCCCAGCATTTT.